This T cell receptor (beta chain) was captured in a study of T cell responses to AZD1222 COVID-19 vaccine. To note about this clone: Its cognate antigen is unknown.

General study findings and limits: Of the AZD1222 recipients, only five to seven were seropositive at baseline. Clonal diversity was possibly underestimated, and white British individuals and females predominated among donors. It was only after the peak T cell response that any repertoires were sampled.

Clones were read by immunoSEQ multiplex PCR, and TCRdb kept only the in-frame ones, dropping some. The sample shows over 100,000 clones, around nine tenths of them seen only once. Sequencing used peripheral blood, obtained on day 0 of AZD1222 vaccination. The TCR originated in an adult in good health.

CDR3 residues: CASSWSRALNTEAFF. CDR3 DNA sequence: TGTGCCAGCAGCTGGAGTAGAGCTCTGAACACTGAAGCTTTCTTT. The V and J genes are TRBV7-2 and TRBJ1-1; D remains ambiguous. V was clipped by 4 bases and J by 0 bases, with 12 bases between them. The length of the CDR3 is 15 residues. Germline CDR1 is SGHTA and CDR2 is FQGNSA.